This T cell receptor beta chain was captured by sequencing in a study of vaccination and CD4 T cells after COVID-19. Study information: Each control was exposed to a CEFX pool, an HIV-1 Nef pool, or no peptide at all.

Sequencing of the DNA from cultured CD4+ T cells was carried out with the Oncomine TCR Beta short-read assay. After culture, CD4+ T cells served as the source for genomic DNA extraction. MiXCR was run by TCRdb on the PCR reads, yielding one entry per CDR3 protein. The sample carries roughly 13,000 distinct CDR3 sequences, 25% to 30% recorded once. This clonotype was found a few times. What it binds is unknown. Treatment defined: roughly 10-day PBMC culture with coronavirus spike peptide pools or control peptides (ViraFEST assay). Researchers grew the cells for 9 to 11 days and then pulled out CD4+ T cells by negative selection. With 7 bases clipped from V and 2 bases from J, the junction kept 11 bases outside the gene matches. The CDR3 spans 15 residues. Germline lookup yields CDR1 MNHNS and CDR2 SASEGT.

The sequences come from CD4+ T cells from blood, cultured in vitro, collected before SARS-CoV-2 vaccination. The V and J genes are TRBV6-1 and TRBJ2-7; TRBD2 agrees at 7 bases. The source is a human donor who received a COVID-19 vaccine. The CDR3 bases are TGTGCCAGCACCCCCCAGGTGGGGGGGGCCTACGAGCAGTACTTC. Translated: CASTPQVGGAYEQYF.